One and the same sample provided the 22 T cell receptor beta chains below, sequenced in a study of ipilimumab plus nivolumab after autologous stem cell transplantation. Only in-frame clones appear in the TCRdb table, and some are missing; sequencing was by immunoSEQ multiplex PCR. In the table there are tens of thousands of clones, 83% of which are singletons. Sequenced material: PBMCs, taken in a trial of ipilimumab plus nivolumab as post-transplant consolidation. The receptor source for this set is a male donor with diffuse large B-cell lymphoma.

The CDR3 reads CASSLLALTGYSPLHF. CDR3 bases: TGTGCCAGCAGCTTATTGGCACTAACTGGGTATTCACCCCTCCACTTT. The J gene is TRBJ1-6, the V gene TRBV7-6, with unresolved D. In germline, CDR1 is SGHVS, CDR2 FNYEAQ. The V and J ends lost 2 bases and 8 bases respectively, with 16 bases between them. This CDR3 comprises 16 residues.

The CDR3 loop is CASSQPGLGAYEQYF. Here the CDR3 DNA reads TGCGCCAGCAGCCAACCGGGACTAGGCGCCTACGAGCAGTACTTC. The V gene is TRBV4-1, the J gene TRBJ2-7; TRBD2 matches 8 bases. The CDR3 spans 15 residues. The germline V gene has CDR1 MGHRA and CDR2 YSYEKL. J gave up 2 bases and V 2 bases, and 5 bases lay outside the gene matches.

The J gene is TRBJ2-1, the V gene TRBV5-4; 10 positions agree with TRBD2. J was trimmed by 6 bases and V by 4 bases; bases with no gene match: 7. CDR1 and CDR2 from the germline V gene are SGHNT and YYREEE (reference sequence). CDR3 size: 15 residues. The CDR3 protein is CASSRSGGAPNEQFF. The CDR3, as DNA: TGTGCCAGCAGCCGGAGCGGGGGGGCGCCCAATGAGCAGTTCTTC.

This clone has just a few counts. The V and J genes are TRBV28 and TRBJ1-5; D remains unclear. Germline V gene sequence: CDR1 MDHEN, CDR2 SYDVKM. The V end lost 3 bases, the J end lost 7 bases, and 10 bases lay between the germline ends. The CDR3 loop spans 13 amino acids. The CDR3 region is CASSLLTRQPQHF. The CDR3 DNA is TGTGCCAGCAGTTTGCTGACCCGGCAGCCCCAGCATTTT.

The rearrangement joins TRBV5-1 to TRBJ2-7; D unresolved. The length of the CDR3 is 14 residues. Germline CDR1 SGHRS, CDR2 YFSETQ. Trimming left V 1 base short and J 5 bases short, with 13 bases between. CDR3 DNA sequence: TGCGCCAGCAGCTTGCGCGGAGACCTGGACGAGCAGTACTTC. Translating gives CASSLRGDLDEQYF.

The CDR3 is CASSLALPGRDTQYF. For the CDR3, the DNA is TGTGCCAGCAGCTTAGCTCTCCCGGGGCGGGATACGCAGTATTTT. The V and J genes are TRBV7-9 and TRBJ2-3, with D possibly called TRBD1 or TRBD2 (5 bases each). V was shortened by 0 bases and J by 6 bases, with 13 bases between the two germline ends. Per germline, CDR1 SEHNR and CDR2 FQNEAQ (reference sequence). CDR3 length: 15 residues.

The chain uses TRBV6-5 and TRBJ1-2, with a weak D call TRBD1 (5 bases). Per the germline V gene, CDR1 is MNHEY and CDR2 is SVGAGI. The length of the CDR3 is 15 residues. V was cut by 4 bases and J by 0 bases, with 12 bases left in between. The chain's CDR3 is CASSLTRTTNYGYTF. The CDR3 region has the DNA TGTGCCAGCAGTTTAACCCGGACAACTAACTATGGCTACACCTTC.

The chain uses TRBV5-1 and TRBJ2-7, with D possibly being TRBD2 (6 bases). The CDR3 is made up of 14 amino acids. Germline CDR1 reads SGHRS; CDR2 reads YFSETQ. Trimming left V 0 bases short and J 4 bases short, with 11 bases between. The CDR3 protein is CASSLGAGGYEQYF. In DNA, the CDR3 is TGCGCCAGCAGCTTGGGGGCCGGGGGTTACGAGCAGTACTTC.

V is TRBV5-6 and J is TRBJ1-3; D gene ambiguous. Trimming stripped 1 base from V and 0 bases from J, with 8 bases between. The CDR3 length is 15 residues. Germline-derived CDR1 and CDR2 are SGHDT and YYEEEE. The CDR3 nucleotides are TGTGCCAGCAGCTTGCTGCAGTTCTCTGGAAACACCATATATTTT. It encodes CASSLLQFSGNTIYF. Complete variable domain (other parts from reference TRBV5-6 and TRBJ1-3): DAGVTQSPTHLIKTRGQQVTLRCSPKSGHDTVSWYQQALGQGPQFIFQYYEEEERQRGNFPDRFSGHQFPNYSSELNVNALLLGDSALYLCASSLLQFSGNTIYFGEGSWLTVV.

CDR3 amino acids: CASSLGGTMGRSEKLFF. The CDR3 nucleotides read TGCGCCAGCAGCTTGGGGGGGACAATGGGCCGGAGTGAAAAACTGTTTTTT. This chain joins TRBV5-1 and TRBJ1-4; a possible D gene is TRBD1 (6 bases). The CDR3 is 17 residues long. V was cut by 0 bases and J by 7 bases, with 19 bases left in between. Germline loops: CDR1 SGHRS, CDR2 YFSETQ.

CDR3 in DNA: TGTGCCAGCAGCCTCGGGACAGGGACTAGGGAAGAGACCCAGTACTTC. Amino acids: CASSLGTGTREETQYF. The V and J genes are TRBV7-9 and TRBJ2-5; maybe TRBD1 (9 bases). Trimming shortened V by 5 bases and J by 3 bases, and 19 bases separated the two germline ends. CDR3 size: 16 residues. Germline CDR1 SEHNR, CDR2 FQNEAQ (reference sequence).

The chain joins TRBV5-1 to TRBJ2-3; a weak D match, TRBD1 (6 bases). There are 14 residues in the CDR3. V gave up 3 bases and J gave up 4 bases, with 12 bases separating them. Germline V gene lookup returns CDR1 SGHRS and CDR2 YFSETQ. The CDR3 is CASSSGAVADTQYF. The CDR3 nucleotides are TGCGCCAGCAGCTCAGGGGCCGTCGCAGATACGCAGTATTTT.

The chain has TRBV5-6 and TRBJ1-2, with a possible D match to TRBD1 (5 bases). Per germline, CDR1 SGHDT and CDR2 YYEEEE. V lost 4 bases and J 5 bases, leaving 15 bases between the germline ends. The CDR3 has 14 residues. The CDR3 sequence: CASSVRRGSYGYTF. CDR3 nucleotide sequence: TGTGCCAGCAGCGTAAGACGGGGGTCGTATGGCTACACCTTC.

This chain joins TRBV7-6 and TRBJ2-1, with 9 bases that match TRBD1. Germline lookup yields CDR1 SGHVS and CDR2 FNYEAQ. Germline trimming cut 7 bases from V and 6 bases from J; bases unmatched to any gene: 7. The CDR3 runs to 14 residues. CDR3 nucleotide sequence: TGTGCCAGCATTCCGGGACAGGGCGGCAATGAGCAGTTCTTC. Encoded protein: CASIPGQGGNEQFF.

This clone was counted only a few times. The rearrangement links TRBV25-1 to TRBJ2-3, with no clear D. The CDR3 has 11 residues. Per germline, CDR1 MGHDK and CDR2 SYGVNS. With 6 bases removed from V and 3 bases from J, the gap between germline ends came to 4 bases. The CDR3, as DNA: TGTGCCAGCAGGGGAACAGATACGCAGTATTTT. This codes for CASRGTDTQYF. Full variable domain (missing parts from reference TRBV25-1 and TRBJ2-3): EADIYQTPRYLVIGTGKKITLECSQTMGHDKMYWYQQDPGMELHLIHYSYGVNSTEKGDLSSESTVSRIRTEHFPLTLESARPSHTSQYLCASRGTDTQYFGPGTRLTVL.

This chain links TRBV5-1 with TRBJ1-4; TRBD1 matches at 7 bases. CDR1 and CDR2 (germline): SGHRS, YFSETQ. CDR3 length equals 15 residues. V shed 4 bases, J shed 6 bases, and the junction held 9 bases outside the gene matches. DNA for the CDR3: TGCGCCAGCAGCCCGGGGACAGCCGGATATGAAAAACTGTTTTTT. Translating it yields CASSPGTAGYEKLFF.

The chain employs TRBV4-1 and TRBJ1-2; possible D gene TRBD1, 6 bases. Trimming cost V 5 bases and J 4 bases, with 20 bases left between them. The CDR3 sequence is 16 residues long. Germline V gene lookup returns CDR1 MGHRA and CDR2 YSYEKL. This CDR3 is CASSKSGGGPGYGYTF. CDR3 DNA: TGCGCCAGCAGCAAATCCGGCGGGGGGCCTGGCTATGGCTACACCTTC.

This clone was seen repeatedly, ten times or more. V gene TRBV6-7 combines with J gene TRBJ1-1; tentatively, D is TRBD1 (5 bases). TRBV6-7 is filed as an ORF, its function uncertain. CDR3 length: 15 residues. The ends were cut back, 6 bases at V and 5 bases at J, with 19 bases in the middle. CDR3 sequence: CASSPGDGTGTEAFF. CDR3 coding DNA: TGTGCCAGCAGCCCCGGGGACGGGACGGGGACTGAAGCTTTCTTT.

This chain uses TRBV14 with TRBJ2-6; 7 bases fit TRBD2. The junction had 4 bases not matched to a gene; V was cut back by 4 bases and J by 1 base. The length of the CDR3 is 16 residues. Germline assignment: CDR1 SGHDN and CDR2 FVKESK. The CDR3 loop reads CASSLRAGSGANVLTF. DNA for the CDR3: TGTGCCAGCAGCCTCAGAGCGGGATCTGGGGCCAACGTCCTGACTTTC.

In this sample, this clone turned up a few times. V usage is TRBV7-6 and J usage is TRBJ1-1; possibly TRBD1 for D (6 bases). V shed 3 bases and J shed 1 base, with 9 bases lying between them. In germline, CDR1 is SGHVS, CDR2 FNYEAQ. CDR3 length equals 14 residues. In DNA form, the CDR3 reads TGTGCCAGCAGCTTTACAGGGCGGAACACTGAAGCTTTCTTT. Translating gives CASSFTGRNTEAFF.

This chain connects TRBV7-2 to TRBJ2-5; D gene uncertain. Germline V CDR1 and CDR2: SGHTA, FQGNSA. Trimming cost V 5 bases and J 10 bases, with 14 bases left between them. The CDR3 is 12 amino acids. In nucleotides, the CDR3 is TGTGCCAGCAGCCTGAGTGGCGGTAGCCAGTACTTC. This encodes CASSLSGGSQYF.

This chain uses TRBV2 with TRBJ1-2; perhaps TRBD1 as D (5 bases). V was cut by 8 bases and J by 7 bases, with 17 bases left in between. The CDR3 contains 13 residues. Germline lookup yields CDR1 SNHLY and CDR2 FYNNEI. The CDR3 spells CASSQNRGGGYTF. In DNA form, the CDR3 reads TGTGCCAGCTCTCAAAATCGTGGGGGTGGCTACACCTTC.